This T cell receptor (beta chain) was identified during a study of blood T cell repertoires in COVID-19. About the research overall: COVID-19 samples, acute and convalescent, were from the United States, Italy and Spain. PBMCs, B-cell-depleted T cells, or T cells provided the cDNA or gDNA that made up the material.

The CDR3 covers 16 residues. CDR1 is SGHRS and CDR2 is YFSETQ in the germline V gene. V was pared by 4 bases and J by 2 bases, with 13 bases between. In the source study's methods: Amplified reference gene primers provided the basis for estimating nucleated cell counts. Some clones are missing from TCRdb's copy, which holds only in-frame ones; the method was immunoSEQ multiplex PCR. V and J calls and clone size are given by that table; D and trimming were obtained from the DNA. The table has approximately 150,000 clones, approximately 90% seen once. The chain carries TRBV5-1 and TRBJ2-6, with a tentative D call TRBD1 (6 bases). This TCR was recovered from a human donor in a cohort sampled during active COVID-19. The specimen sequenced was peripheral blood. CDR3 nucleotides: TGCGCCAGCAGCGCGCCCTCAGGGGCTGGGGCCAACGTCCTGACTTTC. Amino acid sequence: CASSAPSGAGANVLTF.